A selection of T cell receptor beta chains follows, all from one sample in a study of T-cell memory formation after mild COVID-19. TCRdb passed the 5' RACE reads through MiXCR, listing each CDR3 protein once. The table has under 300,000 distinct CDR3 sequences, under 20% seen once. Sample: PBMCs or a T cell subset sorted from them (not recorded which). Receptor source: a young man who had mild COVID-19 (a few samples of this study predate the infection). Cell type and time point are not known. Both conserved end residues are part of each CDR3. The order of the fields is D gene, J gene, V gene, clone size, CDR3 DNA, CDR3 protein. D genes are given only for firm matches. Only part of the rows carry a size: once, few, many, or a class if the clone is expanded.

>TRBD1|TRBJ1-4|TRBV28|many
TGTGCCAGCACCCTAACCGGGACAGCTAATGAAAAACTGTTTTTT
CASTLTGTANEKLFF
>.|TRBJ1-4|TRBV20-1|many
TGCAGTGCTAGAGATAAGAGAGCAACTAATGAAAAACTGTTTTTT
CSARDKRATNEKLFF
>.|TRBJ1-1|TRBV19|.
TGTGCCAGTACACCCGGGCAGGGGTTTACTGAAGCTTTCTTT
CASTPGQGFTEAFF
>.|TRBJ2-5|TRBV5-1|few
TGCGCCAGCAGCCTGCCAGGTCGCGAGACCCAGTACTTC
CASSLPGRETQYF
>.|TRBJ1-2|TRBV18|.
TGTGCCAGCTCACCGGTGACAGCCCCGCGCAACTATGGCTACACCTTC
CASSPVTAPRNYGYTF
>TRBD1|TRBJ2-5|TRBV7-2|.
TGTGCCAGCAGCCCCCGTACGGGACAGGGGTGGGAGACCCAGTACTTC
CASSPRTGQGWETQYF
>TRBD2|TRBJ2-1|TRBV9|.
TGTGCCAGCAGCGTTGACGGGGGGGCGAACAATGAGCAGTTCTTC
CASSVDGGANNEQFF
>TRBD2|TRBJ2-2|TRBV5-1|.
TGCGCCAGCAGCTTGGTTTGGACTAGCGTGGCCGGGGAGCTGTTTTTT
CASSLVWTSVAGELFF
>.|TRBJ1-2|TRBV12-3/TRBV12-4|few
TGTGCCAGCAGTTTAGGACCAGCTAACTATGGCTACACCTTC
CASSLGPANYGYTF
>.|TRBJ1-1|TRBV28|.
TGTGCCAGCTGGACGGGGGGAACTGAAGCTTTCTTT
CASWTGGTEAFF
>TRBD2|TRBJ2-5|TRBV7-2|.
TGTGCCAGCACCGGACTAGCGGGGGCCCAAGAGACCCAGTACTTC
CASTGLAGAQETQYF
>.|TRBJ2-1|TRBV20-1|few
TGCAGTGCTAGGTCCGCCAGGGTATCCTACAATGAGCAGTTCTTC
CSARSARVSYNEQFF
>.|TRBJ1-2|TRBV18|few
TGTGCCAGCTCACCATACGTAGAGGCGAGGGGACATGGCTACACCTTC
CASSPYVEARGHGYTF
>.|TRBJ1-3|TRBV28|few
TGTGCCAGCAGCTTGAGGGTATCCGGAAACACCATATATTTT
CASSLRVSGNTIYF
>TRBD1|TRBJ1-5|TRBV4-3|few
TGCGCCAGCAGCCCCCTGACAGGGCATGGACAGCCCCAGCATTTT
CASSPLTGHGQPQHF
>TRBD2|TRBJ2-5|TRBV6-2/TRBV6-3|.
TGTGCCAGCAGTTACTCGGTAGCGGGGGCCACGAGGGAGACCCAGTACTTC
CASSYSVAGATRETQYF
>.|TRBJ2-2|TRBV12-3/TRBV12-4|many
TGTGCCAGCAGTTTACATCCCACCGGACTTAACACCGGGGAGCTGTTTTTT
CASSLHPTGLNTGELFF
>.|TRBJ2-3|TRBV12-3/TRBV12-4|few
TGTGCCAGCAGTTCCCCGGGGGACCCCACAGATACGCAGTATTTT
CASSSPGDPTDTQYF
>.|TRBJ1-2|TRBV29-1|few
TGCAGCGTTGAAGGTTTGGGACAAGGATATGGCTACACCTTC
CSVEGLGQGYGYTF
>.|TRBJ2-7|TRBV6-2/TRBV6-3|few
TGTGCCAGCAGTTACGCTGAGAGCTCCTACGAGCAGTACTTC
CASSYAESSYEQYF
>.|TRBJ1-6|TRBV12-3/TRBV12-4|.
TGTGCCAGCAGTTTCCGGAATAATTCACCCCTCCACTTT
CASSFRNNSPLHF
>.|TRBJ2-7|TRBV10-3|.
TGTGCCATCAGTGAGGCGGAGAGCCGTCTCGAGCAGTACTTC
CAISEAESRLEQYF
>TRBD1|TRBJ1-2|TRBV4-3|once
TGCGCCAGCAGCACCCGGACAGGGGCGACCTATGGCTACACCTTC
CASSTRTGATYGYTF
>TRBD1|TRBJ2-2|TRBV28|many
TGTGCCAGCAGTTCGCCGGGACAGTCCACCGGGGAGCTGTTTTTT
CASSSPGQSTGELFF
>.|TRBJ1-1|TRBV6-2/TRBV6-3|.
TGTGCCAGCAGGCGAAGCGGGGTTTTGAACACTGAAGCTTTCTTT
CASRRSGVLNTEAFF
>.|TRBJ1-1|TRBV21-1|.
TGTGCCAGCAGCAAATGCCGCGTCGGCAGGAACACTGAAGCTTTCTTT
CASSKCRVGRNTEAFF
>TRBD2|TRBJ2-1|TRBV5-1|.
TGCGCCAGCAGACCCGGGGGGGCTCTAGGCAATGAGCAGTTCTTC
CASRPGGALGNEQFF
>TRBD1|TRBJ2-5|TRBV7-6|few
TGTGCCAGCAGCCCTGGACAGGGTAGGAGGCAAGAGACCCAGTACTTC
CASSPGQGRRQETQYF
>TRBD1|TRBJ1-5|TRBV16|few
TGTGCCAGCAGCCAAGGACAGGGGAGCCAGCCCCAGCATTTT
CASSQGQGSQPQHF
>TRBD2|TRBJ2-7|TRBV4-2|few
TGTGCCAGCAGCCCCCTAACTAGCGGGGGGTACGAGCAGTACTTC
CASSPLTSGGYEQYF
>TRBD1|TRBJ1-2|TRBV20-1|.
TGCAGTGCTAGAAGAGGACAGGGGATTCCTCTTAACTATGGCTACACCTTC
CSARRGQGIPLNYGYTF
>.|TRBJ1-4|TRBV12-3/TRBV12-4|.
TGTGCCAGCAGCTCAGGGGTGGGCGGCGAACTGTTTTTT
CASSSGVGGELFF
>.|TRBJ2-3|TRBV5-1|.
TGCGCCAGCAGCTTGGAGGGTTCAGGGGGCACAGATACGCAGTATTTT
CASSLEGSGGTDTQYF
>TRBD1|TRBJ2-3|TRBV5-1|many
TGCGCCAGCAGCTACGGACAGGGGGCGTCAGATACGCAGTATTTT
CASSYGQGASDTQYF
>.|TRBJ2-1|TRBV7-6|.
TGTGCCAGCAGCATCACAGTAGACAATGAGCAGTTCTTC
CASSITVDNEQFF
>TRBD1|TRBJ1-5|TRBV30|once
TGTGCCTGGAGTGTACCAGGGGGCAAAGATCAGCCCCAGCATTTT
CAWSVPGGKDQPQHF
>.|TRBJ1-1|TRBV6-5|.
TGTGCCAGCAGTTACTCGACTGTTTACATGAACACTGAAGCTTTCTTT
CASSYSTVYMNTEAFF
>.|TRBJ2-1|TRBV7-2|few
TGTGCCAGCAGCTTCGGTCGTCGTTCCTCCCGTCATGAGCAGTTCTTC
CASSFGRRSSRHEQFF
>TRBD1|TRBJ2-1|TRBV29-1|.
TGCAGCGTGGCGTCGACAGGGGTCGCCTACAATGAGCAGTTCTTC
CSVASTGVAYNEQFF
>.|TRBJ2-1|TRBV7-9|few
TGTGCCAGCAGCTTAGGGTTCGGCCGGGATGAGCAGTTCTTC
CASSLGFGRDEQFF
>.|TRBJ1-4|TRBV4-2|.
TGTGCCAGCAGCCCCTTTAGGGTGGGGGAAAAACTGTTTTTT
CASSPFRVGEKLFF
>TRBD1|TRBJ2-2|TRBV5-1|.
TGCGCCAGCCAATCCGGGACAGGGTCCGGGGAGCTGTTTTTT
CASQSGTGSGELFF
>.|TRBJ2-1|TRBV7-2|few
TGTGCCAGCAGCCGGGACTCCCCCAATGAGCAGTTCTTC
CASSRDSPNEQFF
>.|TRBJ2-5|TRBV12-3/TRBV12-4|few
TGTGCCAGCACAAGTTGGGGGCGTGAGACCCAGTACTTC
CASTSWGRETQYF
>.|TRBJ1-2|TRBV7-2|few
TGTGCCAGCAGCTTGGGGGGGCCGGGGTCGGACTATGGCTACACCTTC
CASSLGGPGSDYGYTF
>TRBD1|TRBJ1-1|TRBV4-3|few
TGCGCCAGCAGCCATGTTTCCGGGACAGATACTTTGAACACTGAAGCTTTCTTT
CASSHVSGTDTLNTEAFF
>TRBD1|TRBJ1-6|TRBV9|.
TGTGCCAGCAGCACTTCAGGGGGCTTTGGGTCACCCCTCCACTTT
CASSTSGGFGSPLHF
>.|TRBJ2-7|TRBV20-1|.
TGCAGTGCTACCCGACCGGACAGAACCTACGAGCAGTACTTC
CSATRPDRTYEQYF
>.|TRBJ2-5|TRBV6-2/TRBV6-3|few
TGTGCCAGCTGTCCAGACAGACAAGAGACCCAGTACTTC
CASCPDRQETQYF
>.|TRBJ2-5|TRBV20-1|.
TGCAGTGCTCCACCCGCCGGAGAAGAGACCCAGTACTTC
CSAPPAGEETQYF
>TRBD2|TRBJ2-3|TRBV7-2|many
TGTGCCAGCAGCCTAGGGACTAGTAGATCAGATACGCAGTATTTT
CASSLGTSRSDTQYF
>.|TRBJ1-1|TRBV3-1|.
TGTGCCAGCAGCCAAGACGCAGGTTGGAAGGGTGAAGCTTTCTTT
CASSQDAGWKGEAFF
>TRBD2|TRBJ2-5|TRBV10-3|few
TGTGCCATCAGTGACCCTATAGCGGGGGGTGTAGAGACCCAGTACTTC
CAISDPIAGGVETQYF
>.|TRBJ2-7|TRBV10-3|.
TGTGCCATCAGTGCCGGGGGAAGCGAGCAGTACTTC
CAISAGGSEQYF